Listed here are 18 T cell receptor beta chains from one sample, sequenced in a study of T cell repertoires in cytomegalovirus infection. TCRdb independently ran MiXCR on the reads; one entry per CDR3 protein. Among about 300,000 distinct CDR3 sequences listed, about 9.2% were seen once. The sample comprised PBMCs. These receptors were taken from a human donor in good health (CMV status not recorded). Some clones in this sample may be carry-over from other donors' samples.

This clonotype was counted ten times or more. The chain is built from TRBV28 and TRBJ2-7; D perhaps matches TRBD2 (7 bases). Trimming left V 6 bases short and J 4 bases short, with 13 bases between. Germline loops: CDR1 MDHEN, CDR2 SYDVKM. The CDR3 loop spans 13 amino acids. CDR3 sequence: CASSLGGQYEQYV. The CDR3 bases are TGTGCCAGCAGCTTGGGGGGGCAGTACGAGCAGTACGTC.

In this sample, this clonotype turned up many times. The chain joins TRBV7-9 to TRBJ1-5; D is uncertain. The CDR3 spans 16 residues. V lost 1 base and J lost 4, with 14 bases in between. CDR1 and CDR2 from the germline V gene are SEHNR and FQNEAQ (reference sequence). CDR3 bases: TGTGCCAGCAGCTTAGAAGATGGCAGCTTAAATCAGCCCCAGCATTTT. This translates into CASSLEDGSLNQPQHF.

A remark on this clonotype: A much larger clone differs from this one at a single base, so this may be a read error. The rearrangement uses TRBV5-1 and TRBJ2-4; TRBD1 matches at 7 bases. CDR1 is SGHRS and CDR2 is YFSETQ in the germline V gene. This CDR3 is 15 amino acids long. Written as DNA, the CDR3 is TGCGCCAGCAGCAACAGGGGTATGGCCAAAAACCTTCAGTACTTC. Its translation: CASSNRGMAKNLQYF.

The chain recombines TRBV7-9 with TRBJ2-1; 9 bases are a match to TRBD2. V shed 4 bases and J 5 bases; nucleotides not matched to a gene: 6. The CDR3 spans 15 residues. In germline, CDR1 is SEHNR, CDR2 FQNEAQ (reference sequence). CDR3 DNA: TGTGCCAGCAGCTGGGATGCGGGGGGGCACAATGAGCAGTTCTTC. It is translated as CASSWDAGGHNEQFF.

This clonotype came up many times. The chain uses TRBV18 and TRBJ2-5; weak D call: TRBD1 (5 bases). Trimming took 6 bases from V and 11 from J, leaving 25 bases between them. Germline V lookup: CDR1 KGHSH, CDR2 LQKENI. CDR3 size: 15 residues. In DNA, the CDR3 is TGTGCCAGCTCCACCGGTGAACAGGCAAAGAAGGCTCAGTACTTC. Amino acids: CASSTGEQAKKAQYF.

This clonotype was counted many times. J is TRBJ2-1 and V is TRBV7-6, with D perhaps matching TRBD1 (5 bases). There are 16 residues in the CDR3. Trimming took 5 bases from V and 1 from J, leaving 15 bases between them. Germline lookup yields CDR1 SGHVS and CDR2 FNYEAQ. The CDR3 DNA reads TGTGCCAGCAGCCCCTATATAGGGGATTCCTACAATGAGCAGTTCTTC. Amino acid sequence: CASSPYIGDSYNEQFF.

This clonotype was seen at least ten times. The rearrangement links TRBV6-5 to TRBJ1-3, with D unclear. CDR3 length equals 15 residues. V lost 2 bases and J lost 0, with 8 bases in between. The germline gives CDR1 MNHEY, CDR2 SVGAGI. The CDR3 nucleotides read TGTGCCAGCAGTTACGCACGGAGCTCTGGAAACACCATATATTTT. Translated, it gives CASSYARSSGNTIYF.

The chain is built from TRBV12-3 or TRBV12-4 and TRBJ2-1; D gene unclear. The CDR3 sequence is 15 residues long. The germline V and J ends were trimmed by 3 bases and 2 bases, with 11 bases remaining between them. CDR3 DNA: TGTGCCAGCAGTTTCTCCCAGGAGACCTACAATGAGCAGTTCTTC. Amino acid sequence: CASSFSQETYNEQFF.

This clonotype was seen ten or more times. The chain joins TRBV19 to TRBJ1-2, with 8 positions matching TRBD1. The trim removed 5 bases at V and 4 bases at J, leaving 9 bases unmatched. Germline V gene data show CDR1 as LNHDA and CDR2 as SQIVND (reference sequence). This CDR3 is 15 amino acids long. The CDR3 reads CASSLATGGSYGYTF. The DNA for the CDR3 is TGTGCCAGTAGTCTAGCTACAGGGGGGAGCTATGGCTACACCTTC.

Many counts were recorded for this clonotype. The rearrangement links TRBV7-2 to TRBJ1-2; D is unresolved. Trimming cost V 1 base and J 7 bases, with 10 bases left between them. The CDR3 is 13 residues long. In germline, CDR1 is SGHTA, CDR2 FQGNSA. The CDR3 DNA reads as TGTGCCAGCAGCTTAGTGGGAGCTCGTGGCTACACCTTC. Translation gives CASSLVGARGYTF. Combining the CDR3 with reference TRBV7-2 and TRBJ1-2 gives the whole variable domain GAGVSQSPSNKVTEKGKDVELRCDPISGHTALYWYRQSLGQGLEFLIYFQGNSAPDKSGLPSDRFSAERTGGSVSTLTIQRTQQEDSAVYLCASSLVGARGYTFGSGTRLTVV.

This clonotype came up many times. This chain links TRBV25-1 with TRBJ2-3; D not certain. The germline V gene has CDR1 MGHDK and CDR2 SYGVNS. The length of the CDR3 is 15 residues. V dropped 1 base and J dropped 0 bases, with 8 bases sitting between them. The CDR3 spells CASSEFEGSTDTQYF. The CDR3 coding sequence is TGTGCCAGCAGTGAATTTGAAGGGAGCACAGATACGCAGTATTTT.

V and J are TRBV15 and TRBJ2-7; D tentatively reads TRBD1 or TRBD2 (5 bases each). V lost 5 bases to trimming and J lost 1 base, with 6 bases between them. CDR3 size: 12 residues. CDR1 and CDR2 (germline): LNHNV, YYDKDF (reference sequence). The CDR3 loop reads CATSGGSYEQYF. The CDR3 DNA follows: TGTGCCACCAGCGGGGGTTCCTACGAGCAGTACTTC.

With regard to this clonotype: Possible read error: a much larger clone is one base away. V gene TRBV5-1 combines with J gene TRBJ2-1; TRBD1 is a possible D gene (6 bases). Trimming shortened V by 5 bases and J by 3 bases, and 18 bases separated the two germline ends. Per the germline V gene, CDR1 is SGHRS and CDR2 is YFSETQ. There are 16 residues in the CDR3. This CDR3 reads CASRPDIGGNYNEQFF. CDR3 nucleotides: TGCGCCAGCAGACCAGACATAGGGGGAAACTACAATGAGCAGTTCTTC.

This clonotype was counted ten times or more. The V gene is TRBV7-2, the J gene TRBJ2-5; D is possibly TRBD1 (7 bases). This CDR3 is 15 amino acids long. From germline, CDR1 is SGHTA and CDR2 FQGNSA. V was trimmed by 1 base and J by 2 bases, leaving 11 bases between them. The CDR3 reads CASSLGRGRQETQYF. CDR3 sequence (DNA): TGTGCCAGCAGCTTAGGGAGGGGGCGGCAAGAGACCCAGTACTTC.

There are many counts of this clonotype. CDR3: CASSLVGTGPTDTQYF. The CDR3 DNA reads as TGTGCCAGCAGCCTGGTGGGGACAGGGCCCACAGATACGCAGTATTTT. The V call is TRBV6-1, the J call TRBJ2-3; 9 bases match TRBD1. Germline-derived CDR1 and CDR2 are MNHNS and SASEGT. The CDR3 length is 16 residues. The V gene end was trimmed by 6 bases and the J gene end by 2 bases; junction bases not matched to a gene: 9.

In this sample, this clonotype turned up many times. J is TRBJ2-1 and V is TRBV28, with 9 nucleotides matching TRBD2. Germline V lookup: CDR1 MDHEN, CDR2 SYDVKM. Trimming at V came to 4 bases and at J to 6 bases, leaving 13 bases not matched to a gene. CDR3 length: 17 amino acids. CDR3 region: CASSSMQGGGASNEQFF. The CDR3 coding sequence is TGTGCCAGCAGTTCCATGCAGGGCGGGGGGGCGAGCAATGAGCAGTTCTTC.

The gene calls are TRBV29-1 and TRBJ1-5; possible D gene TRBD1, 6 bases. CDR3 length: 17 amino acids. V lost 4 bases and J 12 bases, leaving 31 bases between the germline ends. The germline CDR1 and CDR2 sequences are SQVTM and ANQGSEA. The CDR3 is CSVVGGSGGGNSNLQHF. CDR3 bases: TGCAGCGTTGTAGGGGGAAGCGGCGGGGGCAATAGCAACCTCCAGCATTTT.

This chain links TRBV5-1 with TRBJ2-3; D possibly corresponds to TRBD2 (6 bases). Trimming stripped 0 bases from V and 2 bases from J, with 10 bases between. The CDR3 spans 15 residues. From germline, CDR1 is SGHRS and CDR2 YFSETQ. CDR3 amino acids: CASSLDPGVTDTQYF. DNA of the CDR3: TGCGCCAGCAGCTTGGACCCGGGGGTCACAGATACGCAGTATTTT.